The 19 T cell receptor delta chains presented below share a single source sample, sequenced in a study of gammadelta T cells in human blood (dated by TCRdb to about 2020). The receptor library was made with RT-PCR. The instrument given in TCRdb is Illumina MiSeq. With CATT, TCRdb called clones again from the public reads; duplicate DNA rows were later joined. The sample includes 1,500 to 2,000 delta-chain clones, with about 6.5% observed a single time. Clones ranked in the top ten supply 8% to 9% of the sample. The sequenced sample consisted of non-Vgamma9Vdelta2 gamma-delta T cells from fetal blood. These receptor sequences come from a human fetus.

Judged by abundance, this clone is medium-sized. The J gene is TRDJ2, the V gene TRDV3; possibly TRDD3 for D (6 bases). The CDR3 length is 17 residues. V lost 0 bases and J 1 base, leaving 18 bases between the germline ends. Per germline, CDR1 TVYSNPD and CDR2 GDNSRS (reference sequence). CDR3 coding DNA: TGTGCCTTTAGCTGGGGCCAAGGGGGCTTTTTGACAGCACAACTCTTCTTT. It codes for CAFSWGQGGFLTAQLFF.

This clone is medium-sized within its sample. The V and J genes are TRDV3 and TRDJ1, with a possible D match to TRDD3 (5 bases). Germline CDR1 and CDR2: TVYSNPD and GDNSRS (reference sequence). This CDR3 contains 15 residues. Deletions cut 1 base from V and 1 base from J, with 16 bases between. The chain's CDR3 is CAFNRGRPGTDKLIF. CDR3 coding DNA: TGTGCCTTTAATAGGGGACGACCGGGCACCGATAAACTCATCTTT.

A note on this clone: A much larger clonotype is one base distant, so this may be a read error. This sample includes further DNA sequences coding for the same CDR3. The rearrangement links TRDV1 to TRDJ1, with 10 bases that match TRDD3. Looked up from germline, CDR1 is TSWWSYY and CDR2 is QGS. The CDR3 is 15 amino acids. The CDR3 bases are TGTGCTCTGGGGGAAGGGGGATACGAGACCGATAAACTCATCTTT. Protein product: CALGEGGYETDKLIF.

Regarding this clone: A far larger clone is one nucleotide away, so this likely arose from a read error. The sample carries other DNA sequences with the same CDR3. This chain uses TRDV1 with TRDJ2, with D perhaps TRDD3 (6 bases). Germline CDR1 is TSWWSYY and CDR2 is QGS. This CDR3 has 20 residues. Deletions cut 0 bases from V and 6 bases from J, with 26 bases between. The CDR3 DNA reads TGTGCTCTTGGGGAACTATTAATCCCCTGGGGATCACTCCTGCCAGCACAACTCTTCTTT. Its translation: CALGELLIPWGSLLPAQLFF.

In its sample, this clone is large. The chain couples TRDV1 to TRDJ2; TRDD3 matches at 10 bases. Germline CDR1 is TSWWSYY and CDR2 is QGS. The CDR3 extends over 23 amino acids. The V and J ends lost 0 bases and 6 bases, in that order; junction bases with no gene match: 25. The CDR3: CALGELPLNWGIGAGPRSAQLFF. Here the CDR3 DNA reads TGTGCTCTTGGGGAACTTCCCCTTAACTGGGGGATCGGGGCTGGGCCGAGGTCAGCACAACTCTTCTTT.

The chain is built from TRDV1 and TRDJ3; weak D call: TRDD3 (7 bases). The CDR3 spans 22 residues. Germline V CDR1 and CDR2: TSWWSYY, QGS. V gave up 2 bases and J gave up 0 bases, with 23 bases separating them. The CDR3 nucleotides are TGTGCTCTTGGGGAATCTTCCTGGGGGTCTTCCTTTAGCTCCTGGGACACCCGACAGATGTTTTTC. Amino acid sequence: CALGESSWGSSFSSWDTRQMFF.

This clone counts as large. The V gene is TRDV3, the J gene TRDJ2; 9 bases align to TRDD3. The CDR3 length is 18 residues. The junction had 11 bases not matched to a gene; V was cut back by 0 bases and J by 0 bases. CDR1 and CDR2 (germline): TVYSNPD, GDNSRS (reference sequence). CDR3 coding DNA: TGTGCCTTTAGAGGGTCAACTGGGGGACCCGCTTTGACAGCACAACTCTTCTTT. It yields the protein CAFRGSTGGPALTAQLFF.

This clone rates as large (0.1 to 1%). The V and J genes are TRAV29/DV5 and TRDJ1; 11 bases fit TRDD3. The CDR3 has 17 residues. Germline assignment: CDR1 NSMFDY and CDR2 ISSIKDK. Trimming removed 1 base from V and 1 base from J; junction bases left unmatched: 9. DNA for the CDR3: TGTGCAGCAAGCCCGTATTCTGGGGGATACTTCACCGATAAACTCATCTTT. Protein: CAASPYSGGYFTDKLIF. Full variable domain (missing parts from reference TRAV29/DV5 and TRDJ1): DQQVKQNSPSLSVQEGRISILNCDYTNSMFDYFLWYKKYPAEGPTFLISISSIKDKNEDGRFTVFLNKSAKHLSLHIVPSQPGDSAVYFCAASPYSGGYFTDKLIFGKGTRVTVEP.

On this clone: A read error may explain this, as a much larger clone is one base away. J is TRDJ2 and V is TRDV1; the match to TRDD3 covers 13 bases. V dropped 3 bases and J dropped 6; count of bases not matched to a gene: 16. The CDR3 is 20 residues long. The germline V gene encodes CDR1 TSWWSYY and CDR2 QGS. The CDR3 DNA is TGTGCTCTTGGGGACCTTCGGGCCTTACTGGGGGATACGCGTTCAGCACAACTCTTCTTT. Protein product: CALGDLRALLGDTRSAQLFF.

By sample share, this clone is large. This specimen includes other DNA sequences encoding the same CDR3. The chain is built from TRDV2 and TRDJ3, with 9 bases identical to TRDD3. The CDR3 sequence is 16 residues long. Per germline, CDR1 GEAIGNYY and CDR2 EKD. J was trimmed by 3 bases and V by 1 base; bases with no gene match: 0. The CDR3 here is CACDTGGYWDTRQMFF. The CDR3 nucleotides read TGTGCCTGTGACACTGGGGGATACTGGGACACCCGACAGATGTTTTTC.

In this sample, this clone is large. This chain joins TRAV38-2/DV8 and TRDJ2; 12 nucleotides agree with TRDD3. Germline-derived CDR1 and CDR2 are TSESDYY and QEAYKQQN. The CDR3 has 19 residues. The V and J ends lost 10 bases and 4 bases, in that order; junction bases with no gene match: 20. CDR3 DNA: TGTGCTGTTTGGCCTTCCTACGAAACTGGGGGATACCCGACAGCACAACTCTTCTTT. Protein product: CAVWPSYETGGYPTAQLFF.

In this sample, this clone is medium-sized. At one end the junction does not follow the germline gene, possibly because of a read error. The identical CDR3 is also encoded by other nucleotide sequences in the sample. V gene TRDV1 combines with J gene TRDJ2; D ambiguous. The CDR3 sequence is 16 residues long. Germline V gives CDR1 TSWWSYY, CDR2 QGS. CDR3 protein: CALGVPWKALTAQLFF. CDR3 DNA sequence: TGTGCTCTTGGGGTACCTTGGAAAGCTTTGACAGCGCAACTCTTCTTT.

By share, this clone ranks as large (0.1 to 1%). The gene calls are TRAV29/DV5 and TRDJ2; 9 bases line up with TRDD3. Germline V gene lookup returns CDR1 NSMFDY and CDR2 ISSIKDK. Germline trimming cut 1 base from V and 0 bases from J; bases unmatched to any gene: 7. The CDR3 length is 17 residues. The CDR3 DNA follows: TGTGCAGCAAGCCTTTCCTACTGGGGGACTTTGACAGCACAACTCTTCTTT. Translating it yields CAASLSYWGTLTAQLFF.

The gene calls are TRDV2 and TRDJ3; D remains ambiguous. The CDR3 consists of 12 residues. V was trimmed by 3 bases and J by 4 bases, leaving 0 bases between them. CDR1 and CDR2 (germline): GEAIGNYY, EKD. The CDR3, as DNA: TGTGCCTGTGACTGGGACACCCGACAGATGTTTTTC. This sequence encodes CACDWDTRQMFF.

This clone was recorded a few times. A far larger clone is just one base off, so this is likely a read error. Other DNA variants within this sample encode the same CDR3. The chain is built from TRDV3 and TRDJ2, with D possibly matching TRDD3 (6 bases). The ends were cut back, 2 bases at V and 3 bases at J, with 13 bases in the middle. The CDR3 contains 14 residues. Germline assignment: CDR1 TVYSNPD and CDR2 GDNSRS (reference sequence). The CDR3 region has the DNA TGTGCCTTTGTGCTGGGGCTACTGACAGCACAACTCTTCTTT. Amino acid sequence: CAFVLGLLTAQLFF.

The table lists this clone with a few counts. A far larger clone is one base from this, pointing to a likely read error. This chain uses TRDV2 with TRDJ3; 8 bases map to TRDD3. Germline trimming cut 1 base from V and 5 bases from J; bases unmatched to any gene: 3. CDR1 is GEAIGNYY, CDR2 EKD, per germline. The CDR3 contains 16 residues. Here the CDR3 DNA reads TGTGCCTGTGACACTGGGGGATCCGGGGACACCCGACAGATGTTTTTC. It is translated as CACDTGGSGDTRQMFF.

Only a few counts were recorded for this clone. A far larger clone is one nucleotide away, so this likely arose from a read error. The V gene is TRAV38-2/DV8, the J gene TRDJ1; 9 nucleotides match TRDD3. This CDR3 contains 20 residues. Germline CDR1 is TSESDYY and CDR2 is QEAYKQQN. The CDR3 bases are TGTGCTTATAGGAGCTTCCTACCACGTACTGGGGGAGAGTACACCGATAAACGCATCTTT. It encodes CAYRSFLPRTGGEYTDKRIF.

This clone is deemed medium-sized (0.01 to 0.1%). J is TRDJ2 and V is TRDV1; TRDD3 agrees at 12 bases. This CDR3 contains 18 residues. CDR1 and CDR2 from the germline V gene are TSWWSYY and QGS. Trimming took 0 bases from V and 0 from J; bases not matched to a gene: 2. Here the CDR3 reads CALGELLGDTTLTAQLFF. CDR3 coding DNA: TGTGCTCTTGGGGAACTACTGGGGGATACAACTTTGACAGCACAACTCTTCTTT.

As concerns this clone: A far more abundant clone sits one base away, making this likely a read error. The rearrangement uses TRDV3 and TRDJ3; 10 bases line up with TRDD3. Matching the DNA to germline supplied the J gene, which TCRdb does not give. Per germline, CDR1 TVYSNPD and CDR2 GDNSRS (reference sequence). This CDR3 is built from 15 residues. V lost 4 bases, J lost 4 bases, and 4 bases stayed unmatched. The CDR3 spells CAYTGGSWDTRQMFF. The CDR3 DNA follows: TGTGCCTACACTGGGGGATCTTGGGACACCCGACAGATGTTTTTC.